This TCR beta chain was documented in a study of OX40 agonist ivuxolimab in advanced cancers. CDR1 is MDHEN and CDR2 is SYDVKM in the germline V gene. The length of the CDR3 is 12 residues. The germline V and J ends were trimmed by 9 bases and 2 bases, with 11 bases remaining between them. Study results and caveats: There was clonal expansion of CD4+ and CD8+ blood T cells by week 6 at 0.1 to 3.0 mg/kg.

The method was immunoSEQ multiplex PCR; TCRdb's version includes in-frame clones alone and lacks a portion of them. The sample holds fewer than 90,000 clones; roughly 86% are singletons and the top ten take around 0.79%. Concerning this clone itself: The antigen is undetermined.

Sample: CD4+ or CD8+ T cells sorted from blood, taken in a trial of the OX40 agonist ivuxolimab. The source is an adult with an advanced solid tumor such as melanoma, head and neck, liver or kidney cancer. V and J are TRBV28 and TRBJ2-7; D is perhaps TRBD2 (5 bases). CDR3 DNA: TGTGCCAGTTTGGACGGGACCTACGAGCAGTACTTC. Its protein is CASLDGTYEQYF.